These 2 T cell receptor beta chains originate from one sample sequenced in a study of blood T cell repertoires in COVID-19. Profiling relied on immunoSEQ multiplex PCR, and the TCRdb table lists in-frame clones only, not all of them. Seen here are approximately 220,000 clones, roughly four fifths observed once, and the top ten hold 4.7%. The sample comprised peripheral blood. The receptors derive from a woman in her seventies with acute or convalescent COVID-19.

This chain uses TRBV19 with TRBJ1-1; no definite D call. The germline V gene has CDR1 LNHDA and CDR2 SQIVND (reference sequence). The CDR3 is made up of 13 amino acids. V was shortened by 7 bases and J by 0 bases, with 9 bases between the two germline ends. Here the CDR3 DNA reads TGTGCCAGTACCGTTACAGTGAACACTGAAGCTTTCTTT. Its protein product is CASTVTVNTEAFF. The full variable domain, in which reference TRBV19 and TRBJ1-1 provide the parts outside the CDR3, is DGGITQSPKYLFRKEGQNVTLSCEQNLNHDAMYWYRQDPGQGLRLIYYSQIVNDFQKGDIAEGYSVSREKKESFPLTVTSAQKNPTAFYLCASTVTVNTEAFFGQGTRLTVV.

The rearrangement joins TRBV19 to TRBJ2-5; D might be TRBD1 (5 bases). Germline CDR1 is LNHDA and CDR2 is SQIVND (reference sequence). Deletions cut 6 bases from V and 5 bases from J, with 13 bases between. This CDR3 has 13 residues. The CDR3 loop is CASSPPGLETQYF. The CDR3 coding sequence is TGTGCCAGTAGCCCCCCAGGGCTGGAGACCCAGTACTTC.